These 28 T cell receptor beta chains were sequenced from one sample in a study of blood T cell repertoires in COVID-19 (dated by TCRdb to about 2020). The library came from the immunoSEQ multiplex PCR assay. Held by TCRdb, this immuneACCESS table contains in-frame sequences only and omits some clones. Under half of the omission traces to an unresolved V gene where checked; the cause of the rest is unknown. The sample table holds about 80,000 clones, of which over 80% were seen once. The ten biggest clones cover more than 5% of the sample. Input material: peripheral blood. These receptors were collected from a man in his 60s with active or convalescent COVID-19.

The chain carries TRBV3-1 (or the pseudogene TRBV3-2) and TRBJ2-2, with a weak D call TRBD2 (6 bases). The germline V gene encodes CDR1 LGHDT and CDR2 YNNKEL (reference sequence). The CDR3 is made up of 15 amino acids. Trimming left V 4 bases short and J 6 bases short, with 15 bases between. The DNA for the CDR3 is TGTGCCAGCAGCCTTACGGGGGACCGGTCCGGGGAGCTGTTTTTT. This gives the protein CASSLTGDRSGELFF.

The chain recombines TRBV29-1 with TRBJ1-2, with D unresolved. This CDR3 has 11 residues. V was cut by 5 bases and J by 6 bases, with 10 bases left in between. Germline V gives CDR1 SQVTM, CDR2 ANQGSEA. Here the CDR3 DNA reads TGCAGCGTTCAACGAGGAAATGGCTACACCTTC. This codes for CSVQRGNGYTF.

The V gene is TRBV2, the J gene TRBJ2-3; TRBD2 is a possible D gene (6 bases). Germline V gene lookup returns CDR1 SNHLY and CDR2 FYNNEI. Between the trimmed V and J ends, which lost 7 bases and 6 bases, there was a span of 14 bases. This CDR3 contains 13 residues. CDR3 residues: CASKVSGRDTQYF. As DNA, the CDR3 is TGTGCCAGCAAAGTTTCGGGGAGGGATACGCAGTATTTT.

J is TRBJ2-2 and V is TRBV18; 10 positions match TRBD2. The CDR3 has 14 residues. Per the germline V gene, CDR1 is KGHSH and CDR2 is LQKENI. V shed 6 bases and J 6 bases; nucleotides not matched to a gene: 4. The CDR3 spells CASSPGTSAGELFF. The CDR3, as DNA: TGTGCCAGCTCGCCCGGGACTAGCGCCGGGGAGCTGTTTTTT.

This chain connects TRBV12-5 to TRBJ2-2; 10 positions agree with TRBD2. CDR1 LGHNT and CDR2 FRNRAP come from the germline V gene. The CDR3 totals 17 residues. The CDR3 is CATLLKRASGGPRELFF. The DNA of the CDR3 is TGTGCCACCCTACTCAAGAGGGCTAGCGGGGGCCCGCGGGAGCTGTTTTTT.

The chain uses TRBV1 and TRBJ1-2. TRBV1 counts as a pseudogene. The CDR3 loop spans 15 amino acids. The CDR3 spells CTSSHGGRVGNGYTF. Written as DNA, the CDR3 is TGCACCAGCAGCCACGGGGGGAGGGTAGGTAATGGCTACACCTTC.

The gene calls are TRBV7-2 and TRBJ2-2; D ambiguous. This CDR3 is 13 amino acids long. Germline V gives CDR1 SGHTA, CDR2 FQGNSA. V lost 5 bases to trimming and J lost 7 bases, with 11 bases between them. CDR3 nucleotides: TGTGCCAGCAGCCCCTACCCTTTCGGGGAGCTGTTTTTT. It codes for CASSPYPFGELFF.

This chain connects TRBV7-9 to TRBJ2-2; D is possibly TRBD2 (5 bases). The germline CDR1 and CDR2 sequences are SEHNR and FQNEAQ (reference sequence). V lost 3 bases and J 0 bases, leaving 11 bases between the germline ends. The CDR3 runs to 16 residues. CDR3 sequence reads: CASSFLGVANTGELFF. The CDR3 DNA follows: TGTGCCAGCAGCTTCCTCGGGGTAGCGAACACCGGGGAGCTGTTTTTT.

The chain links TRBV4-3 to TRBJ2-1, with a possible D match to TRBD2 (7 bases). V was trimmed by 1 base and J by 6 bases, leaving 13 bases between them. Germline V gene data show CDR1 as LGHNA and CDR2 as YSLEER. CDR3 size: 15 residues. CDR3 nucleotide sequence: TGCGCCAGCAGCCAAGTCGAGGGGGGGATCAATGAGCAGTTCTTC. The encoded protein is CASSQVEGGINEQFF.

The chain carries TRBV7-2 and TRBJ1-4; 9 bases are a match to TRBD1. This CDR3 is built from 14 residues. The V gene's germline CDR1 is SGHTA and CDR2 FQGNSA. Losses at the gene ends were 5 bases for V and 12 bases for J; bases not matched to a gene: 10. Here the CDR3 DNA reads TGTGCCAGCAGCCCAGGACAGGGGTTGATGCAACTGTTTTTT. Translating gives CASSPGQGLMQLFF. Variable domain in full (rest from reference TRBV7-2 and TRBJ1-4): GAGVSQSPSNKVTEKGKDVELRCDPISGHTALYWYRQSLGQGLEFLIYFQGNSAPDKSGLPSDRFSAERTGGSVSTLTIQRTQQEDSAVYLCASSPGQGLMQLFFGSGTQLSVL.

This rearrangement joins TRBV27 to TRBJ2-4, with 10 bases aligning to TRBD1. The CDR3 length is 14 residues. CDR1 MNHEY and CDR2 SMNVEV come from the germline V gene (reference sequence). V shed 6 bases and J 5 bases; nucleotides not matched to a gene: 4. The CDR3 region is CASRAGTGENIQYF. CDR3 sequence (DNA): TGTGCCAGCAGAGCCGGGACAGGGGAAAACATTCAGTACTTC.

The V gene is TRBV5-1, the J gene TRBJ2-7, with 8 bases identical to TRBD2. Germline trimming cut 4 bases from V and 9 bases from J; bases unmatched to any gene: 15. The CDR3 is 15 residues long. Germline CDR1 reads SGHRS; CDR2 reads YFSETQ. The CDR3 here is CASSGGLATPTRQYF. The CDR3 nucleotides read TGCGCCAGCAGCGGAGGACTAGCTACCCCTACGAGGCAGTACTTC.

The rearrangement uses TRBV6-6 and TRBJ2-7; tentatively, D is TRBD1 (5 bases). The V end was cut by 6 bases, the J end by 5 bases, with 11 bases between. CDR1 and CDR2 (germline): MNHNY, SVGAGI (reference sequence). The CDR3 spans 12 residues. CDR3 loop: CASSRVSDEQYF. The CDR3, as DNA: TGTGCCAGCAGCAGGGTGTCTGACGAGCAGTACTTC.

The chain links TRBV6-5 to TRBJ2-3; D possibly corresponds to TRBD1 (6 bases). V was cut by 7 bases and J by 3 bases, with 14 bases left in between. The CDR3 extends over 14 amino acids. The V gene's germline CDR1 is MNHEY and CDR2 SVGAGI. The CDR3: CASKAGAGTDTQYF. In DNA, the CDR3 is TGTGCCAGCAAGGCAGGGGCAGGGACAGATACGCAGTATTTT.

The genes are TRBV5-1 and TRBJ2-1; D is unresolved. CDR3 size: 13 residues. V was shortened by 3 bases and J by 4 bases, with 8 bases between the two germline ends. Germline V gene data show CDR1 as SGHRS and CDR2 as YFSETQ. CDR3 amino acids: CASSWPIYNEQFF. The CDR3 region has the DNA TGCGCCAGCAGCTGGCCCATTTACAATGAGCAGTTCTTC.

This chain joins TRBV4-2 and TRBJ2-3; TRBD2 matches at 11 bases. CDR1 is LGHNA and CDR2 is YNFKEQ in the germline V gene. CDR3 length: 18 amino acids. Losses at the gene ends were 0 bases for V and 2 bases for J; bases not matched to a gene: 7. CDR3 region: CASSQERASGGNTDTQYF. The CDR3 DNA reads TGTGCCAGCAGCCAAGAAAGGGCTAGCGGGGGGAACACAGATACGCAGTATTTT.

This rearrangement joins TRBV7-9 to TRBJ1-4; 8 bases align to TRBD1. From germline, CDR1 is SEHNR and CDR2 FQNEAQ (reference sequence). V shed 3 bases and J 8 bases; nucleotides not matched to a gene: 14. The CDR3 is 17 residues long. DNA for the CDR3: TGTGCCAGCAGCTTGGGAGTGCTGGACAGGGATTGGGAAAAACTGTTTTTT. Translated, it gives CASSLGVLDRDWEKLFF.

CDR3 sequence (DNA): TGTGCCAGCAGTCGGGGGGGCCTAACCTACAATGAGCAGTTCTTC. Amino acids: CASSRGGLTYNEQFF. The chain uses TRBV27 and TRBJ2-1; 8 bases map to TRBD2. V trimming: 5 bases; J trimming: 2 bases; junction bases outside the gene matches: 5. This CDR3 spans 15 amino acids. The germline CDR1 and CDR2 sequences are MNHEY and SMNVEV (reference sequence).

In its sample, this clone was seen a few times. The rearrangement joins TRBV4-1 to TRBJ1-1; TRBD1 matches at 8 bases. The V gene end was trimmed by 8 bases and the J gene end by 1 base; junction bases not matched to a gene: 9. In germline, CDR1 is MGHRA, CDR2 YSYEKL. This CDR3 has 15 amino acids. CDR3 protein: CASQARQGRNTEAFF. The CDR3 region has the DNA TGCGCCAGCCAAGCCCGACAGGGGCGGAACACTGAAGCTTTCTTT.

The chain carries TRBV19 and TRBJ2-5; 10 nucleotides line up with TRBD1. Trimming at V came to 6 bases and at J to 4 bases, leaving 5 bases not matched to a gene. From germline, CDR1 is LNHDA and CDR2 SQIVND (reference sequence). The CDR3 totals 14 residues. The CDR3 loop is CASRPGQGSETQYF. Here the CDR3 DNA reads TGTGCCAGTAGACCGGGACAGGGGTCAGAGACCCAGTACTTC.

The CDR3 here is CASSPGYQETQYF. In DNA form, the CDR3 reads TGTGCCAGCAGTCCAGGGTACCAAGAGACCCAGTACTTC. V is TRBV12-3 or TRBV12-4 and J is TRBJ2-5, with a weak D call TRBD1 (5 bases). The CDR3 contains 13 residues. Trimming stripped 5 bases from V and 0 bases from J, with 7 bases between.

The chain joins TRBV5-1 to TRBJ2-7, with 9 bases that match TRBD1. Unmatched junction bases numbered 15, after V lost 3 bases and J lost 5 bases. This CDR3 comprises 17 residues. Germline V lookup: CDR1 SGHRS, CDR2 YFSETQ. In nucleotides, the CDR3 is TGCGCCAGCAGCTGGGGACAGGGCCGCGGGGGATACCACGAGCAGTACTTC. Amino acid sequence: CASSWGQGRGGYHEQYF.

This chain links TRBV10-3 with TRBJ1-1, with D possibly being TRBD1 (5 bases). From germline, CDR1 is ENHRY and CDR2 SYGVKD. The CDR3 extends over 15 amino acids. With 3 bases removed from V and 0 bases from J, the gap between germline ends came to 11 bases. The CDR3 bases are TGTGCCATCAGTGATACGGAGGGGCTGAACACTGAAGCTTTCTTT. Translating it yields CAISDTEGLNTEAFF.

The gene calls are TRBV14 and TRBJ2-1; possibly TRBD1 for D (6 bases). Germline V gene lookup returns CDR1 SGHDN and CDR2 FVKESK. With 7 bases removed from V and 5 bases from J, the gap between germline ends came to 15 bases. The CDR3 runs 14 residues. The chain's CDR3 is CASKGDLTNNEQFF. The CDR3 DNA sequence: TGTGCCAGCAAGGGGGACCTGACTAACAATGAGCAGTTCTTC.

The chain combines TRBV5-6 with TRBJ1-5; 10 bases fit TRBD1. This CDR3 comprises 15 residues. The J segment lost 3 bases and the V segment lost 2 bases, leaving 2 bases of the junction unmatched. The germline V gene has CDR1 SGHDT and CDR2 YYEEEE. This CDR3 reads CASSLGQGVNQPQHF. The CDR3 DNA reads TGTGCCAGCAGCTTAGGACAGGGGGTCAATCAGCCCCAGCATTTT. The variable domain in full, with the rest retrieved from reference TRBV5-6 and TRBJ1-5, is DAGVTQSPTHLIKTRGQQVTLRCSPKSGHDTVSWYQQALGQGPQFIFQYYEEEERQRGNFPDRFSGHQFPNYSSELNVNALLLGDSALYLCASSLGQGVNQPQHFGDGTRLSIL.

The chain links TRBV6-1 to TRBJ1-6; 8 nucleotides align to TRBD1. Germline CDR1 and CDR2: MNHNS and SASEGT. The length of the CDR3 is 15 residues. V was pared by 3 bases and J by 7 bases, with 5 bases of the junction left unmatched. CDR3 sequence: CASSDGQGGNSPLHF. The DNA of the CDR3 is TGTGCCAGCAGTGATGGACAGGGAGGAAATTCACCCCTCCACTTT.

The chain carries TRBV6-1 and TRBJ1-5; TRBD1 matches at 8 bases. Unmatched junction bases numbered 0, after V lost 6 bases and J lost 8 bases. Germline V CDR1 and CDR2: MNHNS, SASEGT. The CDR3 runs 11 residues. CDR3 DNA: TGTGCCAGCAGGGACAGGGAGCCCCAGCATTTT. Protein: CASRDREPQHF.

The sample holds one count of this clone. CDR3 DNA sequence: TGCGCCAGCAGCAGGACTAGCGGGGGCACAGATACGCAGTATTTT. Amino acid sequence: CASSRTSGGTDTQYF. The V gene is TRBV5-1, the J gene TRBJ2-3, with 12 bases lining up with TRBD2. The CDR3 spans 15 residues. Germline CDR1 is SGHRS and CDR2 is YFSETQ. Trimming removed 4 bases from V and 1 base from J; junction bases left unmatched: 1.